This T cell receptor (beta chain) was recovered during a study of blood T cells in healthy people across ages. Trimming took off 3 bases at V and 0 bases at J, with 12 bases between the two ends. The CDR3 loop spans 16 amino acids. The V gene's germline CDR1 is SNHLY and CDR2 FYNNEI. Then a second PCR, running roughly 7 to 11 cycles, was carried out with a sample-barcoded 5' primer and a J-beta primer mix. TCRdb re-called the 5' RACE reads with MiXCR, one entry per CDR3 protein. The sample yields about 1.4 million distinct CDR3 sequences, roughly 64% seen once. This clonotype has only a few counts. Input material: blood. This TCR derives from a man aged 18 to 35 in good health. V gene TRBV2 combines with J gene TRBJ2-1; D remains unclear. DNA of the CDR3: TGTGCCAGCAGTGAGGGGTGGGATAGCTCCTACAATGAGCAGTTCTTC. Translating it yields CASSEGWDSSYNEQFF.